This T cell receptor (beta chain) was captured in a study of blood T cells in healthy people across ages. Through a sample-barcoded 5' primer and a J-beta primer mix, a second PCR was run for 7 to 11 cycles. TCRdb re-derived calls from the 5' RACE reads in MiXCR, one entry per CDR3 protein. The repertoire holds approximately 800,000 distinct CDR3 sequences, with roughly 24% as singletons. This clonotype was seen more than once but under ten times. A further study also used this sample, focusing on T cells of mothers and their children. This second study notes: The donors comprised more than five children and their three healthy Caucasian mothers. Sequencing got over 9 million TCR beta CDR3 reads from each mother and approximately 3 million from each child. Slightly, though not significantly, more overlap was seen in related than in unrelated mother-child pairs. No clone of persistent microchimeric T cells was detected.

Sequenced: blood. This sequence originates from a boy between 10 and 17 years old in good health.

The CDR3 reads CASSAGTGNEKLFF. The DNA for the CDR3 is TGTGCCAGCAGTGCAGGGACAGGGAATGAAAAACTGTTTTTT. V gene TRBV25-1 combines with J gene TRBJ1-4, with 9 bases fitting TRBD1. This CDR3 is built from 14 residues. The V gene's germline CDR1 is MGHDK and CDR2 SYGVNS. V was pared by 4 bases and J by 5 bases, with 2 bases of the junction left unmatched.